One sample yielded the 14 T cell receptor beta chains listed below, sequenced in a study of cytomegalovirus exposure and HLA in healthy donors. Here immunoSEQ multiplex PCR was the method, and the copy in TCRdb shows in-frame clones only, minus some. Among 170,000 or so clones listed, about four fifths were seen once. Sequencing used PBMCs. These receptors were taken from a woman between 18 and 29 years old in good health and CMV-seropositive.

The rearrangement links TRBV7-3 to TRBJ2-3; D is perhaps TRBD2 (6 bases). The V gene lost 1 base and the J gene lost 2 bases, with 13 bases spanning the gap. Germline assignment: CDR1 SGHTA and CDR2 FQGTGA. The CDR3 totals 16 residues. CDR3 sequence reads: CASSLRGGENTDTQYF. In DNA, the CDR3 is TGTGCCAGCAGCTTAAGGGGCGGGGAAAACACAGATACGCAGTATTTT.

The chain carries TRBV9 and TRBJ2-4, with TRBD2 matching 12 bases. V lost 4 bases to trimming and J lost 11 bases; unmatched junction nucleotides: 7. There are 14 residues in the CDR3. Germline V gene sequence: CDR1 SGDLS, CDR2 YYNGEE. CDR3 loop: CASSPGLAGSVQYF. For the CDR3, the DNA is TGTGCCAGCAGCCCAGGACTAGCGGGGAGCGTTCAGTACTTC.

The chain links TRBV6-1 to TRBJ2-2; D gene ambiguous. Trimming stripped 7 bases from V and 3 bases from J, with 6 bases between. Germline CDR1 is MNHNS and CDR2 is SASEGT. The CDR3 covers 12 residues. Here the CDR3 reads CASIGYTGELFF. The CDR3 nucleotides read TGTGCCAGCATTGGCTACACCGGGGAGCTGTTTTTT.

The V and J genes are TRBV2 and TRBJ2-3; 9 bases are shared with TRBD2. CDR3 size: 14 residues. CDR1 is SNHLY and CDR2 is FYNNEI in the germline V gene. V shed 4 bases, J shed 4 bases, and the junction held 3 bases outside the gene matches. The CDR3 bases are TGTGCCAGCAGTGTTAGCGGGGGTTCAGATACGCAGTATTTT. It codes for CASSVSGGSDTQYF.

This clone has only a few counts. The chain employs TRBV5-1 and TRBJ2-2, with 11 bases identical to TRBD2. Trimming removed 1 base from V and 4 bases from J; junction bases left unmatched: 3. The germline V gene has CDR1 SGHRS and CDR2 YFSETQ. This CDR3 has 16 amino acids. CDR3 in amino acids: CASSLSTSGVTGELFF. CDR3 bases: TGCGCCAGCAGCTTGTCGACTAGCGGGGTCACCGGGGAGCTGTTTTTT.

The chain links TRBV4-2 to TRBJ2-2, with TRBD2 identical over 10 bases. The CDR3 runs to 16 residues. Germline CDR1 LGHNA, CDR2 YNFKEQ. With V trimmed by 1 base and J by 3 bases, 2 bases remained unmatched. The CDR3 protein is CASSQVLAGDTGELFF. The CDR3, as DNA: TGTGCCAGCAGCCAAGTTCTAGCGGGGGACACCGGGGAGCTGTTTTTT.

The rearrangement links TRBV13 to TRBJ2-7, with TRBD2 identical over 11 bases. Germline V gives CDR1 PRHDT, CDR2 FYEKMQ (reference sequence). Trimming cost V 1 base and J 2 bases; bases outside gene matches: 7. The CDR3 spans 17 residues. Here the CDR3 DNA reads TGTGCCAGCAGCTTAGCCCCACTAGCGGGGGTAACCTACGAGCAGTACTTC. Translation gives CASSLAPLAGVTYEQYF. Full variable domain (remainder filled in from reference TRBV13 and TRBJ2-7): AAGVIQSPRHLIKEKRETATLKCYPIPRHDTVYWYQQGPGQDPQFLISFYEKMQSDKGSIPDRFSAQQFSDYHSELNMSSLELGDSALYFCASSLAPLAGVTYEQYFGPGTRLTVT.

The CDR3 sequence is CASGSSASYEQYF. In DNA, the CDR3 is TGCGCCAGCGGCTCCTCCGCCTCCTACGAGCAGTACTTC. This chain connects TRBV10-2 to TRBJ2-7, with D hard to call. V lost 8 bases and J lost 0, with 11 bases in between. The CDR3 contains 13 residues. Germline CDR1 is WSHSY and CDR2 is SAAADI.

V is TRBV7-7 and J is TRBJ2-5, with 9 bases lining up with TRBD1. The trim removed 4 bases at V and 4 bases at J, leaving 4 bases unmatched. Per the germline V gene, CDR1 is SSHAT and CDR2 is FNYEAQ (reference sequence). The CDR3 spans 14 residues. The CDR3 DNA sequence: TGTGCCAGCAGCTCCGACAGGGGGGGAGAGACCCAGTACTTC. As protein: CASSSDRGGETQYF.

This chain uses TRBV19 with TRBJ1-2; 10 bases fit TRBD1. CDR1 and CDR2 from the germline V gene are LNHDA and SQIVND (reference sequence). The CDR3 is made up of 17 amino acids. J gave up 0 bases and V 7 bases, and 11 bases lay outside the gene matches. The CDR3 spells CASTPFGQGGTNYGYTF. CDR3 nucleotides: TGTGCCAGTACCCCCTTCGGACAGGGGGGTACTAACTATGGCTACACCTTC.

The chain joins TRBV29-1 to TRBJ2-5; D unresolved. Germline V gene lookup returns CDR1 SQVTM and CDR2 ANQGSEA. V was shortened by 4 bases and J by 5 bases, with 14 bases between the two germline ends. This CDR3 spans 13 amino acids. Here the CDR3 DNA reads TGCAGCGTTGTGAGGCTATCCGAGGAGACCCAGTACTTC. It translates to CSVVRLSEETQYF.

Turning to this clone: Other DNA sequences in the sample encode the same CDR3. The V call is TRBV5-1, the J call TRBJ1-4; D perhaps matches TRBD1 (5 bases). The CDR3 is 14 amino acids. V lost 4 bases and J lost 8, with 15 bases in between. Per the germline V gene, CDR1 is SGHRS and CDR2 is YFSETQ. The CDR3 coding sequence is TGCGCCAGCAGCCCAGGCCAGGGAAGGGAAAAACTGTTTTTT. Translating it yields CASSPGQGREKLFF.

The rearrangement uses TRBV5-8 and TRBJ2-7, with 7 bases lining up with TRBD1. In germline, CDR1 is SGHTS, CDR2 YDEGEE. This CDR3 comprises 16 residues. V lost 3 bases to trimming and J lost 3 bases; unmatched junction nucleotides: 12. Written as DNA, the CDR3 is TGTGCCAGCAGCTCATCAACAGGGGTTTTAGGCTACGAGCAGTACTTC. Its protein is CASSSSTGVLGYEQYF. The variable domain in full, with the rest retrieved from reference TRBV5-8 and TRBJ2-7, is EAGVTQSPTHLIKTRGQQATLRCSPISGHTSVYWYQQALGLGLQFLLWYDEGEERNRGNFPPRFSGRQFPNYSSELNVNALELEDSALYLCASSSSTGVLGYEQYFGPGTRLTVT.

V and J are TRBV11-2 and TRBJ2-7; perhaps TRBD1 as D (5 bases). Trimming stripped 4 bases from V and 2 bases from J, with 9 bases between. The germline CDR1 and CDR2 sequences are SGHAT and FQNNGV. The CDR3 contains 13 residues. This CDR3 is CASSSFRAYEQYF. For the CDR3, the DNA is TGTGCCAGCAGCTCGTTCAGGGCCTACGAGCAGTACTTC.